This section outlines one T cell receptor (beta chain) sequence together with its context. Its antigen remains unidentified. This sample was taken from a study of T cell responses to AZD1222 COVID-19 vaccine. Points from the study as a whole: Clonal diversity was possibly underestimated; the donors were predominantly white British and more often female. The reported proportion of spike-specific TCRs targeting unmutated variant regions was nearly half.

Profiling relied on immunoSEQ multiplex PCR, and the TCRdb table lists in-frame clones only, not all of them. This table holds 65,000 to 85,000 clones, 70% to 90% found once. Looked up from germline, CDR1 is SQVTM and CDR2 is ANQGSEA. This CDR3 spans 11 amino acids. V lost 7 bases and J lost 8; bases outside the gene matches: 6. This material consisted of peripheral blood, taken on day 0 of AZD1222 vaccination. The TCR sequence derives from an adult in good health. The V gene is TRBV29-1, the J gene TRBJ1-2; TRBD1 matches at 8 bases. The DNA for the CDR3 is TGCAGCGCGGGACAGGTGAGGGGCTACACCTTC. Residues: CSAGQVRGYTF.